One sample yielded the 18 T cell receptor beta chains listed below, sequenced in a study of CD8 T cells in Susac syndrome. Reverse transcription of roughly 0.45 to 1 ug RNA was carried out with random hexamers. MiXCR, applied by TCRdb to the immunoSEQ multiplex PCR reads, yields one record per CDR3 protein. Of about 130,000 distinct CDR3 sequences listed, more than 85% were seen once; the top ten hold roughly 0.32%. The material sequenced was CD8+ T cells from PBMCs. These receptors all stem from a human donor with multiple sclerosis.

The chain employs TRBV7-6 and TRBJ2-1; 8 nucleotides agree with TRBD2. The V gene's germline CDR1 is SGHVS and CDR2 FNYEAQ. The CDR3 totals 14 residues. V gave up 5 bases and J gave up 6 bases; unmatched junction bases: 6. CDR3 amino acids: CASSIREGLNEQFF. The CDR3 bases are TGTGCCAGCAGCATCCGGGAGGGGCTCAATGAGCAGTTCTTC.

The CDR3 is CASSSSGAAVAFF. The CDR3 nucleotides read TGTGCCAGCAGTTCTTCAGGGGCAGCCGTAGCTTTCTTT. The rearrangement uses TRBV12-3 or TRBV12-4 and TRBJ1-1, with D perhaps TRBD1 (6 bases). This CDR3 has 13 residues. V was cut by 4 bases and J by 10 bases, with 16 bases left in between.

The chain joins TRBV27 to TRBJ2-1, with D perhaps TRBD2 (5 bases). The CDR3 sequence is 14 residues long. V shed 5 bases and J shed 5 bases, with 13 bases lying between them. CDR1 and CDR2 (germline): MNHEY, SMNVEV (reference sequence). The CDR3 DNA reads TGTGCCAGCAGTGCATACAGCGGTCACAATGAGCAGTTCTTC. It codes for CASSAYSGHNEQFF.

This clonotype was detected only a few times. CDR3 region: CASSYGGGTEAFF. Written as DNA, the CDR3 is TGTGCCAGCAGTTATGGGGGAGGGACTGAAGCTTTCTTT. V usage is TRBV6-5 and J usage is TRBJ1-1; maybe TRBD1 (5 bases). This CDR3 has 13 amino acids. V was shortened by 3 bases and J by 5 bases, with 10 bases between the two germline ends. In germline, CDR1 is MNHEY, CDR2 SVGAGI.

This clonotype was seen only once. The gene calls are TRBV5-1 and TRBJ2-1; D call uncertain. This CDR3 has 11 amino acids. CDR1 and CDR2 from the germline V gene are SGHRS and YFSETQ. Trimming removed 5 bases from V and 9 bases from J, with 9 bases in between. CDR3 in amino acids: CASRNPIEQFF. The CDR3 nucleotides are TGCGCCAGCAGGAATCCTATTGAGCAGTTCTTC.

V and J are TRBV27 and TRBJ2-7; unclear D gene. V was cut by 6 bases and J by 0 bases, with 6 bases left in between. CDR3 length equals 12 residues. From germline, CDR1 is MNHEY and CDR2 SMNVEV (reference sequence). CDR3 residues: CASRGFSYEQYF. In nucleotides, the CDR3 is TGTGCCAGCAGGGGATTCTCCTACGAGCAGTACTTC.

The V and J genes are TRBV4-1 and TRBJ2-7; D perhaps matches TRBD1 (6 bases). V was shortened by 6 bases and J by 7 bases, with 16 bases between the two germline ends. Germline lookup yields CDR1 MGHRA and CDR2 YSYEKL. The CDR3 length is 13 residues. In DNA, the CDR3 is TGCGCCAGCAGTCGGACAGATGCCCGGGAGCAGTACTTC. Amino acid sequence: CASSRTDAREQYF.

The chain carries TRBV7-6 and TRBJ1-2, with TRBD1 matching 10 bases. Per the germline V gene, CDR1 is SGHVS and CDR2 is FNYEAQ. CDR3 length: 16 residues. The J segment lost 2 bases and the V segment lost 1 base, leaving 4 bases of the junction unmatched. In DNA form, the CDR3 reads TGTGCCAGCAGCTTAGGGGAGGACAGGGGGAACTATGGCTACACCTTC. Protein product: CASSLGEDRGNYGYTF.

The chain combines TRBV2 with TRBJ2-1, with a tentative D call TRBD2 (5 bases). The germline CDR1 and CDR2 sequences are SNHLY and FYNNEI. Trimming shortened V by 7 bases and J by 10 bases, and 11 bases separated the two germline ends. This CDR3 comprises 11 residues. The CDR3, as DNA: TGTGCCAGCATTGTCCGGGGAGAGCAGTTCTTC. This gives the protein CASIVRGEQFF.

This chain joins TRBV15 and TRBJ2-7; D is uncertain. Germline CDR1 reads LNHNV; CDR2 reads YYDKDF (reference sequence). CDR3 length: 14 residues. The V end lost 0 bases, the J end lost 5 bases, and 11 bases lay between the germline ends. Written as DNA, the CDR3 is TGTGCCACCAGCAGAGATCGGAACTCGAACGAGCAGTACGTC. It specifies CATSRDRNSNEQYV.

CDR3 in DNA: TGTGCCAGCAAGGGCGTGGATACGCAGTATTTT. Protein: CASKGVDTQYF. The rearrangement uses TRBV7-9 and TRBJ2-3, with D hard to call. Deletions cut 7 bases from V and 6 bases from J, with 8 bases between. The CDR3 runs to 11 residues. Germline-derived CDR1 and CDR2 are SEHNR and FQNEAQ (reference sequence).

The gene calls are TRBV30 and TRBJ1-1; no clear D gene. CDR1 is GTSNPN and CDR2 is SVGIG in the germline V gene (reference sequence). The CDR3 covers 15 residues. Trimming took off 0 bases at V and 0 bases at J, with 11 bases between the two ends. CDR3 DNA: TGTGCCTGGAGTGTACGGTCAGGCATGAACACTGAAGCTTTCTTT. Protein: CAWSVRSGMNTEAFF.

CDR3 sequence: CASSVRDRRATEAFF. CDR3 sequence (DNA): TGTGCCAGTAGTGTCCGGGACAGGCGGGCCACTGAAGCTTTCTTT. This rearrangement joins TRBV19 to TRBJ1-1; 8 bases align to TRBD1. The CDR3 has 15 residues. Germline V gene sequence: CDR1 LNHDA, CDR2 SQIVND (reference sequence). Trimming cost V 5 bases and J 4 bases; bases outside gene matches: 9.

The V gene is TRBV6-1, the J gene TRBJ2-7; 9 bases line up with TRBD2. Unmatched junction bases numbered 3, after V lost 5 bases and J lost 4 bases. This CDR3 has 13 amino acids. The germline V gene has CDR1 MNHNS and CDR2 SASEGT. CDR3 bases: TGTGCCAGCAGTCTGAGCGGGGGGTACGAGCAGTACTTC. Its translation: CASSLSGGYEQYF.

The chain joins TRBV20-1 to TRBJ2-2; 9 nucleotides match TRBD2. Germline V gives CDR1 DFQATT, CDR2 SNEGSKA (reference sequence). This CDR3 region has 12 residues. This CDR3 reads CTAGGTTGELFF. The CDR3 coding sequence is TGCACCGCGGGGGGGACCACCGGGGAGCTGTTTTTT.

This sequence joins TRBV7-6 and TRBJ2-7, with D possibly TRBD1 on 6 matching bases. CDR1 is SGHVS, CDR2 FNYEAQ, per germline. The V and J ends lost 1 base and 0 bases respectively, with 10 bases between them. There are 15 residues in the CDR3. CDR3 in DNA: TGTGCCAGCAGCTTAGGCCAGGGGAGCTCCTACGAGCAGTACGTC. It encodes CASSLGQGSSYEQYV.

The gene calls are TRBV15 and TRBJ2-1, with TRBD2 matching 8 bases. The J segment lost 9 bases and the V segment lost 0 bases, leaving 7 bases of the junction unmatched. Germline V gene sequence: CDR1 LNHNV, CDR2 YYDKDF (reference sequence). CDR3 length equals 15 residues. CDR3 in DNA: TGTGCCACCAGCAGAGATCGGGGGGGCTATGGTGAGCAGTTCTTC. Its protein product is CATSRDRGGYGEQFF. Full variable domain (outside the CDR3, taken from reference TRBV15 and TRBJ2-1): DAMVIQNPRYQVTQFGKPVTLSCSQTLNHNVMYWYQQKSSQAPKLLFHYYDKDFNNEADTPDNFQSRRPNTSFCFLDIRSPGLGDTAMYLCATSRDRGGYGEQFFGPGTRLTVL.

The gene calls are TRBV5-1 and TRBJ1-1, with 7 nucleotides matching TRBD1. Germline V CDR1 and CDR2: SGHRS, YFSETQ. The junction had 11 bases not matched to a gene; V was cut back by 5 bases and J by 1 base. The CDR3 is 16 amino acids. The CDR3 region has the DNA TGCGCCAGCAGGAGACAGGGAAGTGTGTCGAACACTGAAGCTTTCTTT. Translated: CASRRQGSVSNTEAFF. The full variable domain, in which reference TRBV5-1 and TRBJ1-1 provide the parts outside the CDR3, is KAGVTQTPRYLIKTRGQQVTLSCSPISGHRSVSWYQQTPGQGLQFLFEYFSETQRNKGNFPGRFSGRQFSNSRSEMNVSTLELGDSALYLCASRRQGSVSNTEAFFGQGTRLTVV.